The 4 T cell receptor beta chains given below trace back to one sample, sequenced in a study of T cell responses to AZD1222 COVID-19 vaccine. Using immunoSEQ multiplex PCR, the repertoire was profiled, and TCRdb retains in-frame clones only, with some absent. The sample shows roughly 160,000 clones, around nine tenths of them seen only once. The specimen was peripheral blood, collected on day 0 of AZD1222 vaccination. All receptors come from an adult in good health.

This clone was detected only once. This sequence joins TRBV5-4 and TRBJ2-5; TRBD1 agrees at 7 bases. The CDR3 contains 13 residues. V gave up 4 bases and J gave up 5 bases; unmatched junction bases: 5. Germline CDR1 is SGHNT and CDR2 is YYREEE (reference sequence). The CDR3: CASSLTGRETQYF. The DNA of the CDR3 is TGTGCCAGCAGCCTGACAGGGCGGGAGACCCAGTACTTC.

CDR3: CAISDTGTSGRETQYF. Written as DNA, the CDR3 is TGTGCCATCAGCGATACCGGGACTAGCGGGAGAGAGACCCAGTACTTC. The chain links TRBV10-3 to TRBJ2-5; 14 nucleotides line up with TRBD2. From germline, CDR1 is ENHRY and CDR2 SYGVKD. The V and J ends lost 6 bases and 4 bases, in that order; junction bases with no gene match: 7. The CDR3 consists of 16 residues.

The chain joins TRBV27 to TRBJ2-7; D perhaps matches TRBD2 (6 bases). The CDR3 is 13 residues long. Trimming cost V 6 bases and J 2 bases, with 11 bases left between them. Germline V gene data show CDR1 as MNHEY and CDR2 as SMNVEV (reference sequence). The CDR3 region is CASSGRLAYEQYF. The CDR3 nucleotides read TGTGCCAGCAGCGGTCGACTAGCCTACGAGCAGTACTTC.

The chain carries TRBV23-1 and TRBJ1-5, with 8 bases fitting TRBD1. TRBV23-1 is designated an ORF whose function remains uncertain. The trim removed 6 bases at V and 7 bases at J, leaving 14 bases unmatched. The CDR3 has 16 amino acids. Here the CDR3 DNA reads TGCGCCAGCAGGCTAAATTACAGGGGGTGGAGGCAGCCCCAGCATTTT. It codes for CASRLNYRGWRQPQHF.